This paragraph reports one T cell receptor (beta chain). Which antigen it targets is not known. This sample was included in a study of CXCR3-negative and CXCR3-positive naive CD8 T cells (dated by TCRdb to the late 2010s). For context, the study as a whole: In total, some 130 million TRB reads were obtained, corresponding to roughly 1.5 +/- 0.3 million reads per library. The diversity and physicochemical repertoire analyses included approximately ten donors pooled from two independent experiments. The TRBV-TRBJ cluster analysis covered naive subsets from about 5 donors and memory cells from 3 donors.

Sequencing relied on a NextSeq 550. The Human TCR Profiling Kit (MiLaboratory) was used to prepare UMI-labeled 5' RACE TRB cDNA libraries. cDNA synthesis used the entire amount of extracted RNA, and PCR amplification then used the entire amount of cDNA produced. Libraries were prepared in parallel with an identical number of PCR cycles. In the source study's methods: With a minimum of two reads required per UMI, MIGEC and MiXCR pulled out about 52,000 +/- 9,100 unique UMI-labeled TRB cDNA molecules from each library. On average, around 40,000 +/- 10,000 functional in-frame TRB CDR3 nucleotide clonotypes lacking stop codons were found per library. Diversity metrics, including normalized Shannon-Wiener and Chao1, were computed in VDJtools after downsampling to 5000 UMI-labeled TRB molecules per sample. Clonotype-size-weighted physicochemical properties of the central five CDR3 residues (interaction energy, strength, volume and Kidera factor 4) were computed in VDJtools. The reads, reprocessed by TCRdb, yield one row per CDR3 protein sequence and no DNA. These V and J calls originate from TCRdb's pipeline instead of the authors' own analysis. This sample's table lists about 7,400 distinct CDR3 sequences. More than 1.5% of the sample is taken by the ten largest.

The germline V gene sets CDR1 to MDHEN and CDR2 to SYDVKM. Taken from cysteine to phenylalanine, the CDR3 has 13 residues. There is no recorded DNA. For each CD8+ T cell subset, flow sorting was done in triplicate, and 300,000 to 350,000 cells per subset went directly into RLT lysis buffer. To exclude memory contaminants, naive CD8+ T cells were stringently defined as CD45RO-CCR7+CD27+CD95-. Peripheral blood mononuclear cells were isolated from buffy coats using standard density gradient centrifugation. Naive CXCR3-negative and CXCR3-positive CD8+ T cells were flow-sorted on a FACSAria III. Total RNA was extracted from sorted cells using an RNeasy Mini Kit. Study-level results and caveats: Similar TRBV-TRBJ usage was shown by naive CXCR3-negative and CXCR3-positive cells from the same donor, whereas distinct patterns were shown by memory cells. Repertoire diversity was comparably high in both naive subsets but much lower in memory CD8+ T cells. Because surface CD5, which has been linked to self-reactivity in mice, was comparable between naive subsets, TCR interaction strength was also inferred from TRB CDR3 physicochemical properties. Freshly isolated PBMCs were used for most assays because CXCR3 expression went down partially after cryopreservation. Compared with CXCR3-negative naive cells, CXCR3-positive naive cells had TRB CDR3s with higher hydrophobicity (lower Kidera factor 4), lower energy, and higher strength and volume indices.

The chain was built from TRBV28 and TRBJ2-1; checking the TCRdb D call of TRBD2 is not possible without DNA. The receptor's source is a human donor in good health. Some clones in this sample may be carry-over from other donors' samples. Sequences were obtained from naive CXCR3- CD8+ T cells from blood. Per the publication, the cell subset or site label means: CD45RO-CCR7+CD27+CD95- naive CD8+ T cells lacking CXCR3 (TNR3-). The encoded CDR3 is CASSFGGRDEQFF.